Listed below are T cell receptor beta chains from one sample, sequenced in a study of CD8 T cells in Susac syndrome. TCRdb re-analysed the immunoSEQ multiplex PCR reads in MiXCR, keeping a single row per CDR3 protein. The sample comprises around 160,000 distinct CDR3 sequences, around 94% of which are singletons, and 0.11% to 0.15% rests with the top ten. Sequencing used CD4+ T cells from PBMCs. Receptor source: a human donor in good health. CDR3s include the opening cysteine and the closing phenylalanine or tryptophan. A D gene is named only where the DNA matches it firmly. The size entry is marked missing in some rows and otherwise reads once, few, many or a size class.

size,J,V,D,CDR3,DNA
.,TRBJ1-3,TRBV2,.,CASSESTVGNTIYF,TGTGCCAGCAGTGAAAGTACCGTTGGAAACACCATATATTTT
.,TRBJ1-2,TRBV28,.,CASSKFRDGYTF,TGTGCCAGCAGTAAATTCAGGGATGGCTACACCTTC
.,TRBJ1-1,TRBV3-1,.,CASSQAWDTEAFF,TGTGCCAGCAGCCAAGCCTGGGACACTGAAGCTTTCTTT
.,TRBJ2-5,TRBV30,.,CAWSVWTKTWETQYF,TGTGCCTGGAGTGTCTGGACAAAAACGTGGGAGACCCAGTACTTC
.,TRBJ1-1,TRBV3-1,.,CASSQGGVNTEAFF,TGTGCCAGCAGCCAAGGGGGAGTAAACACTGAAGCTTTCTTT
.,TRBJ2-3,TRBV29-1,.,CSVEYRDAADTQYF,TGCAGCGTTGAATACAGGGATGCGGCAGATACGCAGTATTTT
.,TRBJ2-2,TRBV29-1,TRBD1,CSVESGGYTGELFF,TGCAGCGTTGAATCAGGGGGCTACACCGGGGAGCTGTTTTTT
.,TRBJ2-7,TRBV13,.,CASSSGSLGYEQYF,TGTGCCAGCAGCAGCGGGTCTTTGGGCTACGAGCAGTACTTC
.,TRBJ1-2,TRBV25-1,.,CASSENGPTSYTF,TGTGCCAGCAGTGAAAACGGTCCAACAAGCTACACCTTC
.,TRBJ2-3,TRBV25-1,.,CASSAWVGDNTQYF,TGTGCCAGCAGTGCTTGGGTAGGGGACAATACGCAGTATTTT
.,TRBJ2-5,TRBV9,.,CASSVRGGQAGETQYF,TGTGCCAGCAGCGTGAGGGGCGGGCAGGCGGGGGAGACCCAGTACTTC
.,TRBJ2-5,TRBV20-1,TRBD2,CSARLPGLAGAQQETQYF,TGCAGTGCTAGATTACCGGGACTAGCGGGGGCCCAACAAGAGACCCAGTACTTC
.,TRBJ2-3,TRBV15,.,CATSRDTRTQYF,TGTGCCACCAGCAGAGATACGCGAACGCAGTATTTT
.,TRBJ2-1,TRBV6-1,.,CASSDSGRGIYEQFF,TGTGCCAGCAGTGACTCGGGCAGGGGAATCTATGAGCAGTTCTTC
.,TRBJ2-2,TRBV9,TRBD2,CASSVVSSGGATGELFF,TGTGCCAGCAGCGTAGTGTCTAGCGGGGGTGCCACCGGGGAGCTGTTTTTT
.,TRBJ1-1,TRBV11-3,.,CASSLGGRSGTEAFF,TGTGCCAGCAGCTTAGGGGGGCGCTCCGGCACTGAAGCTTTCTTT
.,TRBJ2-5,TRBV5-1,.,CASRKGLQETQYF,TGCGCCAGCAGGAAGGGATTACAAGAGACCCAGTACTTC
.,TRBJ1-3,TRBV6-5,.,CASSYSWGASSGNTIYF,TGTGCCAGCAGTTACTCCTGGGGAGCCAGCTCTGGAAACACCATATATTTT
once,TRBJ2-2,TRBV9,.,CASSVTGANTGELFF,TGTGCCAGCAGCGTGACGGGGGCTAACACCGGGGAGCTGTTTTTT
.,TRBJ1-2,TRBV7-9,.,CASSLEVWSHGYTF,TGTGCCAGCAGCTTAGAAGTTTGGTCTCACGGCTACACCTTC
.,TRBJ2-7,TRBV6-2/TRBV6-3,TRBD1,CASSQNRGNPYEQYF,TGTGCCAGCAGCCAAAACAGGGGCAACCCCTACGAGCAGTACTTC
.,TRBJ2-5,TRBV20-1,.,CSGQPQETQYF,TGCAGTGGTCAGCCCCAAGAGACCCAGTACTTC
once,TRBJ1-4,TRBV20-1,.,CSARDQRSDEKLFF,TGCAGTGCTAGAGATCAGCGATCCGACGAAAAACTGTTTTTT
once,TRBJ1-5,TRBV7-9,.,CASSLDGYQPQHF,TGTGCCAGCAGCCTCGACGGATATCAGCCCCAGCATTTT
.,TRBJ1-4,TRBV3-1,.,CASRGGGLNEKLFF,TGTGCCAGCAGGGGAGGGGGACTTAATGAAAAACTGTTTTTT
once,TRBJ2-6,TRBV5-6,.,CASSLATFSGANVLTF,TGTGCCAGCAGCTTGGCAACATTCTCTGGGGCCAACGTCCTGACTTTC
.,TRBJ1-3,TRBV20-1,.,CSAREAGNTIYF,TGCAGTGCTAGAGAAGCAGGAAACACCATATATTTT
.,TRBJ2-6,TRBV6-5,.,CASSSMGAWGANVLTF,TGTGCCAGCAGTTCGATGGGGGCGTGGGGGGCCAACGTCCTGACTTTC
.,TRBJ1-1,TRBV18,.,CASSPDRVVRGAFF,TGTGCCAGCTCACCGGACAGAGTCGTACGTGGAGCTTTCTTT
.,TRBJ2-5,TRBV7-9,.,CASSLGGMGETQYF,TGTGCCAGCAGCTTAGGCGGGATGGGGGAGACCCAGTACTTC
.,TRBJ2-7,TRBV6-5,TRBD2,CASSYPREGAYEQYF,TGTGCCAGCAGTTACCCCCGGGAGGGCGCCTACGAGCAGTACTTC
.,TRBJ2-1,TRBV7-3,TRBD1,CASSTDRATVNEQFF,TGTGCCAGCAGCACCGACAGGGCGACGGTCAATGAGCAGTTCTTC
.,TRBJ1-6,TRBV16,.,CASSPTRDSPLHF,TGTGCCAGCAGCCCAACTAGGGATTCACCCCTCCACTTT
.,TRBJ2-7,TRBV5-4,TRBD1,CASSWGTGGTYEQYF,TGTGCCAGCAGCTGGGGGACAGGGGGAACCTACGAGCAGTACTTC
.,TRBJ2-6,TRBV7-2,.,CASSLVAVAGANVLTF,TGTGCCAGCAGCTTAGTGGCGGTTGCTGGGGCCAACGTCCTGACTTTC
once,TRBJ2-1,TRBV13,.,CASGSRGGHEQFF,TGTGCCAGCGGATCCCGAGGGGGGCATGAGCAGTTCTTC
.,TRBJ2-7,TRBV20-1,TRBD1,CSAARGTDYEQYF,TGCAGTGCAGCGAGGGGGACAGACTACGAGCAGTACTTC
.,TRBJ2-7,TRBV5-4,.,CASSAQTGNEQYF,TGTGCCAGCAGCGCGCAGACTGGGAACGAGCAGTACTTC
.,TRBJ1-3,TRBV20-1,.,CSARVGEGNTIYF,TGCAGTGCTAGAGTGGGCGAAGGAAACACCATATATTTT
.,TRBJ2-3,TRBV6-6,TRBD1,CATSGTAVSDTQYF,TGTGCCACCTCCGGGACAGCAGTATCAGATACGCAGTATTTT
.,TRBJ2-5,TRBV9,TRBD2,CASSPTSGAIGETQYF,TGTGCCAGCAGCCCTACGAGCGGGGCAATAGGGGAGACCCAGTACTTC
.,TRBJ2-7,TRBV29-1,.,CSPISYEQYF,TGCAGCCCTATCTCCTACGAGCAGTACTTC
.,TRBJ2-3,TRBV20-1,TRBD1,CSADFDRATQYF,TGCAGTGCTGACTTTGACAGGGCCACGCAGTATTTT
once,TRBJ1-1,TRBV5-6,TRBD1,CASSLPGQGTEAFF,TGTGCCAGCAGCCTGCCGGGACAGGGCACTGAAGCTTTCTTT
.,TRBJ2-7,TRBV12-3/TRBV12-4,TRBD1,CASSPGTGGREQYF,TGTGCCAGCAGCCCCGGGACAGGGGGACGCGAGCAGTACTTC
.,TRBJ1-1,TRBV15,.,CATSKTDTEAFF,TGTGCCACCAGCAAGACGGACACTGAAGCTTTCTTT
.,TRBJ2-5,TRBV18,.,CASSPRQLPPWTQYF,TGTGCCAGCTCACCACGTCAACTCCCTCCATGGACCCAGTACTTC
.,TRBJ1-2,TRBV6-5,.,CASQGSFGYTF,TGTGCCAGCCAGGGGTCATTTGGCTACACCTTC
.,TRBJ1-6,TRBV2,TRBD1,CASSRNTGQVYSPLHF,TGTGCCAGCAGCCGAAACACCGGACAGGTGTACTCACCCCTCCACTTT
.,TRBJ1-1,TRBV3-1,.,CASSQDPNTEAFF,TGTGCCAGCAGCCAAGATCCAAACACTGAAGCTTTCTTT
once,TRBJ2-4,TRBV3-1,.,CASSQGRLKENIQYF,TGTGCCAGCAGCCAAGGAAGGTTAAAGGAGAACATTCAGTACTTC
.,TRBJ2-3,TRBV10-3,.,CAISDSVADTQYF,TGTGCCATCAGTGATTCTGTGGCAGATACGCAGTATTTT
.,TRBJ2-7,TRBV24-1,.,CATSDFRGEQYF,TGTGCCACCAGTGATTTCCGGGGCGAGCAGTACTTC
.,TRBJ2-1,TRBV9,TRBD2,CASSTQKRGATYNEQFF,TGTGCCAGCAGCACACAAAAGCGGGGGGCCACCTACAATGAGCAGTTCTTC
.,TRBJ2-5,TRBV4-3,.,CASSQDIGAETQYF,TGCGCCAGCAGCCAAGATATTGGGGCGGAGACCCAGTACTTC
.,TRBJ2-7,TRBV19,TRBD2,CASSITTSGGAFRYF,TGTGCCAGTAGTATTACGACTAGCGGGGGAGCTTTTCGATACTTC
.,TRBJ2-5,TRBV2,.,CASSVWNQETQYF,TGTGCCAGCAGTGTCTGGAATCAAGAGACCCAGTACTTC
.,TRBJ2-7,TRBV29-1,.,CSVVVSHEQYF,TGCAGCGTTGTTGTAAGCCACGAGCAGTACTTC
once,TRBJ1-2,TRBV29-1,.,CSVDPLNYGYTF,TGCAGCGTTGATCCACTTAACTATGGCTACACCTTC